The 19 T cell receptor beta chains below were found in one sample sequenced in a study of spatial heterogeneity in lung cancer. This sample's time point: sample taken at primary tumor resection. From the 5' RACE reads, TCRdb called clonotypes with MiXCR, one entry per CDR3 protein. Among about 5,800 distinct CDR3 sequences listed, about 13% were seen once. The specimen comprised normal lung tissue next to the tumor, sampled at surgery. The origin of the receptors is a female donor with early-stage non-small cell lung cancer.

By its share, this clonotype is medium-sized. This chain uses TRBV27 with TRBJ2-1, with D perhaps matching TRBD2 (6 bases). CDR3 length: 15 amino acids. The V gene lost 3 bases and the J gene lost 6 bases, with 15 bases spanning the gap. The germline CDR1 and CDR2 sequences are MNHEY and SMNVEV (reference sequence). This chain's CDR3 is CASSLGGIGGNEQFF. The CDR3 nucleotides read TGTGCCAGCAGTTTGGGCGGGATCGGGGGCAATGAGCAGTTCTTC.

This clonotype was seen at least ten times. The V and J genes are TRBV7-2 and TRBJ2-3; 12 bases match TRBD2. CDR1 and CDR2 from the germline V gene are SGHTA and FQGNSA. J was trimmed by 3 bases and V by 4 bases; bases with no gene match: 5. This CDR3 has 16 amino acids. The CDR3 DNA follows: TGTGCCAGCAGCTCCCTAGCGGGGGGGCCGACAGATACGCAGTATTTT. Residues: CASSSLAGGPTDTQYF.

V usage is TRBV28 and J usage is TRBJ1-1; 7 bases align to TRBD1. Germline V gives CDR1 MDHEN, CDR2 SYDVKM. J lost 6 bases, V lost 11 bases, and 12 bases had no gene match. The CDR3 covers 13 residues. The CDR3 nucleotides are TGTGCCTCACGGGGCAGGGGGGTCTCTGAAGCTTTCTTT. This codes for CASRGRGVSEAFF.

This clonotype was seen repeatedly, ten times or more. This chain connects TRBV28 to TRBJ1-1; perhaps TRBD1 as D (6 bases). CDR3 length equals 14 residues. Germline CDR1 MDHEN, CDR2 SYDVKM. Trimming removed 2 bases at V and 6 bases at J, with 13 bases between. The CDR3 protein is CASSLRGLRSEAFF. The DNA of the CDR3 is TGTGCCAGCAGTTTACGGGGGCTCAGGTCTGAAGCTTTCTTT.

This clonotype counts as medium-sized. The rearrangement joins TRBV6-2 or TRBV6-3 to TRBJ2-1; 7 nucleotides align to TRBD1. CDR3 length equals 13 residues. Germline CDR1 is MNHEY and CDR2 is SVGEGT. V lost 6 bases and J lost 6; bases outside the gene matches: 5. The CDR3 DNA sequence: TGTGCCAGCAGACCAGACAGGGCCAATGAGCAGTTCTTC. Amino acids: CASRPDRANEQFF.

This clonotype ranks as medium-sized (0.01 to 0.1%). The V and J genes are TRBV7-9 and TRBJ2-7; D is undetermined. The CDR3 is made up of 14 amino acids. The germline V gene encodes CDR1 SEHNR and CDR2 FQNEAQ (reference sequence). Trimming stripped 2 bases from V and 5 bases from J, with 13 bases between. CDR3 in amino acids: CASSLTGRPHEQYF. DNA for the CDR3: TGTGCCAGCAGCTTAACCGGACGGCCCCACGAGCAGTACTTC. The full variable domain, completed using reference TRBV7-9 and TRBJ2-7, is DTGVSQNPRHKITKRGQNVTFRCDPISEHNRLYWYRQTLGQGPEFLTYFQNEAQLEKSRLLSDRFSAERPKGSFSTLEIQRTEQGDSAMYLCASSLTGRPHEQYFGPGTRLTVT.

This clonotype was seen only a few times. One base away lies a much larger clone, so this may be a sequencing read error. V is TRBV7-6 and J is TRBJ2-7, with D uncertain. This CDR3 contains 12 residues. Looked up from germline, CDR1 is SGHVS and CDR2 is FNYEAQ. Trimming stripped 5 bases from V and 3 bases from J, with 8 bases between. The CDR3 region is CASSPDGYEQYF. The CDR3 DNA reads TGTGCCAGCAGCCCGGACGGCTACGAGCAGTACTTC.

This clonotype counts as medium-sized. The rearrangement uses TRBV5-4 and TRBJ2-2; TRBD1 matches at 11 bases. Per germline, CDR1 SGHNT and CDR2 YYREEE (reference sequence). The CDR3 is 14 residues long. Trimming took 4 bases from V and 7 from J; bases not matched to a gene: 3. This CDR3 is CASSPGTGGGELFF. The DNA for the CDR3 is TGTGCCAGCAGCCCCGGGACAGGGGGCGGGGAGCTGTTTTTT. The whole variable domain, filled in from reference TRBV5-4 and TRBJ2-2, reads ETGVTQSPTHLIKTRGQQVTLRCSSQSGHNTVSWYQQALGQGPQFIFQYYREEENGRGNFPPRFSGLQFPNYSSELNVNALELDDSALYLCASSPGTGGGELFFGEGSRLTVL.

This clonotype was detected ten times or more. The chain uses TRBV7-3 and TRBJ1-3, with D perhaps matching TRBD1 (6 bases). Trimming pared 6 bases from V and 2 bases from J, leaving 11 bases between. Germline CDR1 reads SGHTA; CDR2 reads FQGTGA. The CDR3 sequence is 14 residues long. Written as DNA, the CDR3 is TGTGCCAGCAGTCCACAGGGACCTGGAAACACCATATATTTT. Translating gives CASSPQGPGNTIYF.

There are many counts of this clonotype. This sequence joins TRBV20-1 and TRBJ2-5; TRBD2 agrees at 7 bases. Trimming at V came to 3 bases and at J to 0 bases, leaving 7 bases not matched to a gene. The CDR3 sequence is 15 residues long. Germline V gene lookup returns CDR1 DFQATT and CDR2 SNEGSKA (reference sequence). The CDR3 sequence is CSASSGGPNQETQYF. CDR3 bases: TGCAGTGCTAGTTCGGGAGGCCCAAACCAAGAGACCCAGTACTTC.

This clonotype was recorded at least ten times. The chain links TRBV12-3 or TRBV12-4 to TRBJ1-2; tentatively, D is TRBD1 (6 bases). V was shortened by 3 bases and J by 5 bases, with 7 bases between the two germline ends. This CDR3 has 12 amino acids. In DNA, the CDR3 is TGTGCCAGCAGTTTGCAGGGGTATGGCTACACCTTC. It translates to CASSLQGYGYTF.

This clonotype was seen at least ten times. This chain links TRBV7-8 with TRBJ2-2, with D perhaps matching TRBD2 (6 bases). The CDR3 loop spans 16 amino acids. V was clipped by 2 bases and J by 1 base, with 11 bases between them. In germline, CDR1 is SGHVS, CDR2 FQNEAQ. As DNA, the CDR3 is TGTGCCAGCAGCTTACCGATGACTAGGAACACCGGGGAGCTGTTTTTT. It is translated as CASSLPMTRNTGELFF.

This clonotype showed up just a few times. The V call is TRBV7-9, the J call TRBJ1-1; TRBD1 aligns across 7 bases. V was clipped by 11 bases and J by 1 base; unmatched bases: 10. Germline loops: CDR1 SEHNR, CDR2 FQNEAQ (reference sequence). The CDR3 has 14 residues. The CDR3 nucleotides are TGTGCCGGAAGACAGGGACAGAAGAACACTGAAGCTTTCTTT. Its protein product is CAGRQGQKNTEAFF.

This clonotype was detected ten times or more. The chain employs TRBV4-1 and TRBJ2-4; the D gene is possibly TRBD2 (5 bases). The CDR3 totals 15 residues. Germline V gene data show CDR1 as MGHRA and CDR2 as YSYEKL. The V end lost 3 bases, the J end lost 8 bases, and 17 bases lay between the germline ends. In DNA form, the CDR3 reads TGCGCCAGCAGCCAGACCATCGATCCCGGGGACATTCAGTACTTC. It encodes CASSQTIDPGDIQYF.

The sample holds many counts of this clonotype. The rearrangement uses TRBV6-1 and TRBJ1-1, with D tentatively TRBD1 (6 bases). The CDR3 runs 13 residues. Germline CDR1 reads MNHNS; CDR2 reads SASEGT. V was trimmed by 4 bases and J by 9 bases, leaving 15 bases between them. CDR3 residues: CASSASIDRQAFF. In DNA, the CDR3 is TGTGCCAGCAGTGCGTCGATCGACAGGCAAGCTTTCTTT.

This clonotype ranks as medium-sized. The chain joins TRBV3-1 to TRBJ1-4; unclear D gene. Trimming took 1 base from V and 8 from J, leaving 11 bases between them. Germline CDR1 is LGHDT and CDR2 is YNNKEL (reference sequence). This CDR3 comprises 14 residues. As DNA, the CDR3 is TGTGCCAGCAGCCAAGTCGACTCGACGGAAAAACTGTTTTTT. Translated, it gives CASSQVDSTEKLFF.

The chain has TRBV28 and TRBJ1-2; D gene uncertain. Between the trimmed V and J ends, which lost 7 bases and 8 bases, there was a span of 20 bases. Germline V lookup: CDR1 MDHEN, CDR2 SYDVKM. This CDR3 has 14 amino acids. DNA of the CDR3: TGTGCCAGCAAAGGCGCATCCCTGTCTTGGGGCTACACCTTC. Translating it yields CASKGASLSWGYTF.

This clonotype ranks as medium-sized. The chain joins TRBV28 to TRBJ2-5; D might be TRBD1 or TRBD2, each matching 6 bases. Trimming removed 8 bases from V and 3 bases from J, with 19 bases in between. CDR1 and CDR2 (germline): MDHEN, SYDVKM. This CDR3 region has 15 residues. CDR3 sequence reads: CASGEGGFSKETQYF. The CDR3 bases are TGTGCCAGCGGAGAAGGGGGGTTTTCCAAAGAGACCCAGTACTTC.

This clonotype showed up many times. The V gene is TRBV28, the J gene TRBJ1-6, with D hard to call. V lost 3 bases and J 8 bases, leaving 14 bases between the germline ends. Germline CDR1 reads MDHEN; CDR2 reads SYDVKM. The CDR3 consists of 15 residues. CDR3 sequence: CASSLYHGRDSPLHF. The CDR3 DNA reads TGTGCCAGCAGTTTGTATCACGGGAGGGATTCACCCCTCCACTTT.